A single sample is the source of the 4 T cell receptor beta chains below, sequenced in a study of shared clonotypes between healthy human individuals. Using immunoSEQ multiplex PCR, the repertoire was profiled, and TCRdb retains in-frame clones only, with some absent. The sample shows under 80,000 clones, about 64% of them seen only once. Specimen: memory CD8+ T cells sorted from blood. Documented subset: CD45RO+ cells pooled with CCR7-negative TemRA cells. Receptors were obtained from a man under 40 in good health.

In its sample, this clone was seen a few times. The rearrangement uses TRBV2 and TRBJ2-7, with D perhaps matching TRBD1 (5 bases). Looked up from germline, CDR1 is SNHLY and CDR2 is FYNNEI. The CDR3 is 15 amino acids. V lost 3 bases and J lost 3, with 15 bases in between. This CDR3 reads CASSDMGQTGYEQYF. The CDR3 region has the DNA TGTGCCAGCAGTGATATGGGGCAAACCGGCTACGAGCAGTACTTC. Full variable domain (outside the CDR3, taken from reference TRBV2 and TRBJ2-7): EPEVTQTPSHQVTQMGQEVILRCVPISNHLYFYWYRQILGQKVEFLVSFYNNEISEKSEIFDDQFSVERPDGSNFTLKIRSTKLEDSAMYFCASSDMGQTGYEQYFGPGTRLTVT.

The rearrangement uses TRBV14 and TRBJ2-1, with a weak D call TRBD2 (5 bases). This CDR3 has 14 amino acids. Germline V gene lookup returns CDR1 SGHDN and CDR2 FVKESK. V was cut by 2 bases and J by 7 bases, with 12 bases left in between. CDR3 bases: TGTGCCAGCAGCCAATTCGGAGGATCAAATGAGCAGTTCTTC. It yields the protein CASSQFGGSNEQFF.

The chain employs TRBV7-3 and TRBJ2-3, with no clear D. Trimming took 5 bases from V and 0 from J, leaving 9 bases between them. The germline V gene encodes CDR1 SGHTA and CDR2 FQGTGA. This CDR3 has 14 residues. The CDR3 DNA reads as TGTGCCAGCAGCCTCAGGTCTAGCACAGATACGCAGTATTTT. It codes for CASSLRSSTDTQYF.

This clone showed up just a few times. The sample holds other DNA sequences that translate to the same CDR3. This chain joins TRBV4-1 and TRBJ2-1; D unclear. The germline gives CDR1 MGHRA, CDR2 YSYEKL. The CDR3 extends over 12 amino acids. V shed 0 bases and J shed 9 bases, with 6 bases lying between them. The DNA of the CDR3 is TGCGCCAGCAGCCAAGATCGGACTGAGCAGTTCTTC. It translates to CASSQDRTEQFF.